The T cell receptor beta chain described here comes from a study of long-term antiretroviral therapy in people with HIV. Looking at the study overall: Of all samples, the earliest predate the 2015 immediate-ART recommendation by about a decade.

Study-wide results and caveats: HIV repertoires covered narrower CDR3 length ranges than controls did. An increase in diversity followed ART, yet levels stayed below transplant donor controls.

The V end lost 6 bases, the J end lost 5 bases, and 13 bases lay between the germline ends. The CDR3 length is 13 residues. Per germline, CDR1 SGHDN and CDR2 FVKESK. immunoSEQ v3.0 was run at survey level. Assay: immunoSEQ multiplex PCR; the TCRdb copy retains only in-frame clones and omits some. Of fewer than 20,000 clones in the sample, around 78% were seen once. Note on this clone: Its antigen is currently unknown.

The chain employs TRBV14 and TRBJ2-5; D is ambiguous. The source material was unsorted PBMCs, sampled at the start of antiretroviral therapy, before treatment. The sequence was collected from a woman aged 40 to 50 with HIV. The CDR3 DNA sequence: TGTGCCAGCAGTCCCGTGGGTGGGGAGACCCAGTACTTC. Protein product: CASSPVGGETQYF. The full variable domain, its missing parts supplied by reference TRBV14 and TRBJ2-5, is EAGVTQFPSHSVIEKGQTVTLRCDPISGHDNLYWYRRVMGKEIKFLLHFVKESKQDESGMPNNRFLAERTGGTYSTLKVQPAELEDSGVYFCASSPVGGETQYFGPGTRLLVL.